Shown below are 18 T cell receptor beta chains from a single sample sequenced in a study of blood T cell repertoires in COVID-19. Here immunoSEQ multiplex PCR was the method, and the copy in TCRdb shows in-frame clones only, minus some. The table includes under 350,000 clones, more than 80% detected once. Sequenced: peripheral blood. The receptor source for this set is a woman in her twenties or thirties with COVID-19, enrolled during active disease.

The rearrangement links TRBV10-3 to TRBJ1-2; 11 positions agree with TRBD1. Germline V gene sequence: CDR1 ENHRY, CDR2 SYGVKD. Trimming took 4 bases from V and 6 from J; bases not matched to a gene: 7. There are 15 residues in the CDR3. Written as DNA, the CDR3 is TGTGCCATCAGTGGACGGACAGGGGGCGCGGATGGCTACACCTTC. It specifies CAISGRTGGADGYTF.

The rearrangement uses TRBV24-1 and TRBJ2-1, with 15 bases lining up with TRBD2. This CDR3 has 15 residues. Germline V gene data show CDR1 as KGHDR and CDR2 as SFDVKD. V shed 6 bases and J 6 bases; nucleotides not matched to a gene: 2. The CDR3 reads CATSPGLAGGNEQFF. CDR3 nucleotide sequence: TGTGCCACCAGTCCGGGACTAGCGGGAGGCAATGAGCAGTTCTTC.

The rearrangement links TRBV27 to TRBJ2-7; 11 nucleotides match TRBD1. This CDR3 is 14 amino acids long. Germline lookup yields CDR1 MNHEY and CDR2 SMNVEV (reference sequence). The V and J ends lost 5 bases and 4 bases, in that order; junction bases with no gene match: 4. The CDR3 protein is CASSRTGGRYEQYF. The DNA of the CDR3 is TGTGCCAGCAGTCGGACAGGGGGCAGGTACGAGCAGTACTTC.

The chain carries TRBV7-9 and TRBJ2-5; D ambiguous. The CDR3 consists of 13 residues. The V end lost 2 bases, the J end lost 4 bases, and 8 bases lay between the germline ends. Germline loops: CDR1 SEHNR, CDR2 FQNEAQ (reference sequence). CDR3 in DNA: TGTGCCAGCAGCTTATACGAGAGAGAGACCCAGTACTTC. Translation: CASSLYERETQYF.

As concerns this clone: The sample carries other DNA sequences with the same CDR3. This rearrangement joins TRBV5-1 to TRBJ2-4; TRBD1 agrees at 9 bases. The germline gives CDR1 SGHRS, CDR2 YFSETQ. The CDR3 spans 15 residues. The J segment lost 4 bases and the V segment lost 4 bases, leaving 6 bases of the junction unmatched. The CDR3 spells CASSLEGTGKNIQYF. DNA of the CDR3: TGCGCCAGCAGCCTGGAAGGGACAGGGAAAAACATTCAGTACTTC. The full variable domain, completed using reference TRBV5-1 and TRBJ2-4, is KAGVTQTPRYLIKTRGQQVTLSCSPISGHRSVSWYQQTPGQGLQFLFEYFSETQRNKGNFPGRFSGRQFSNSRSEMNVSTLELGDSALYLCASSLEGTGKNIQYFGAGTRLSVL.

The rearrangement joins TRBV2 to TRBJ2-7, with TRBD2 matching over 8 bases. Trimming removed 5 bases from V and 7 bases from J; junction bases left unmatched: 13. Germline CDR1 reads SNHLY; CDR2 reads FYNNEI. This CDR3 has 15 amino acids. The CDR3 coding sequence is TGTGCCAGCAGTTCCGCCGGGGGGGAAAAAGAGGAGCAGTACTTC. Translation gives CASSSAGGEKEEQYF.

The chain has TRBV5-5 and TRBJ1-5; D remains ambiguous. The CDR3 covers 14 residues. Trimming shortened V by 4 bases and J by 0 bases, and 8 bases separated the two germline ends. Germline loops: CDR1 SGHKS, CDR2 YYEKEE (reference sequence). CDR3 DNA: TGTGCCAGCAGCCGCGGGCCTAGCAATCAGCCCCAGCATTTT. Protein: CASSRGPSNQPQHF.

V gene TRBV10-3 combines with J gene TRBJ1-6; 10 bases are a match to TRBD1. Germline loops: CDR1 ENHRY, CDR2 SYGVKD. CDR3 length equals 18 residues. V lost 2 bases, J lost 2 bases, and 6 bases stayed unmatched. The CDR3 protein is CAISEPGTGVAYNSPLHF. The DNA of the CDR3 is TGTGCCATCAGTGAGCCAGGGACAGGGGTCGCCTATAATTCACCCCTCCACTTT.

This chain links TRBV30 with TRBJ2-7, with TRBD2 identical over 13 bases. The CDR3 covers 15 residues. V was clipped by 1 base and J by 7 bases; unmatched bases: 7. Per the germline V gene, CDR1 is GTSNPN and CDR2 is SVGIG (reference sequence). The CDR3 DNA follows: TGTGCCTGGAGTGAACTAGCGGGAGGGCCGGGAGAGCAGTACTTC. Its protein is CAWSELAGGPGEQYF.

The gene calls are TRBV27 and TRBJ1-1, with 9 bases matching TRBD1. The CDR3 has 16 amino acids. CDR1 and CDR2 (germline): MNHEY, SMNVEV (reference sequence). The J segment lost 4 bases and the V segment lost 2 bases, leaving 8 bases of the junction unmatched. The CDR3 DNA is TGTGCCAGCAGTTTACTACTGGGACAGGGTGTCACTGAAGCTTTCTTT. It specifies CASSLLLGQGVTEAFF.

This chain joins TRBV28 and TRBJ1-5, with D unresolved. Looked up from germline, CDR1 is MDHEN and CDR2 is SYDVKM. The CDR3 spans 12 residues. Trimming shortened V by 7 bases and J by 12 bases, and 16 bases separated the two germline ends. CDR3 in amino acids: CASTSPGVGQHF. The CDR3 DNA is TGTGCCAGCACCTCCCCGGGAGTAGGCCAGCATTTT.

This clone has only a few counts. The chain employs TRBV7-2 and TRBJ1-6; D may be TRBD1 (6 bases). CDR3 length: 14 residues. Per germline, CDR1 SGHTA and CDR2 FQGNSA. V gave up 5 bases and J gave up 10 bases, with 15 bases separating them. CDR3 DNA: TGTGCCAGCAGCCTGTTGGGGGCACGGTCACCCCTCCACTTT. The encoded protein is CASSLLGARSPLHF.

The chain has TRBV29-1 and TRBJ2-2, with D possibly being TRBD1 (6 bases). V was trimmed by 4 bases and J by 2 bases, leaving 17 bases between them. Germline lookup yields CDR1 SQVTM and CDR2 ANQGSEA. This CDR3 comprises 16 residues. CDR3 sequence reads: CSVVGQPPANTGELFF. For the CDR3, the DNA is TGCAGCGTTGTTGGACAGCCTCCCGCCAACACCGGGGAGCTGTTTTTT.

The chain links TRBV7-9 to TRBJ1-1, with D unclear. Germline lookup yields CDR1 SEHNR and CDR2 FQNEAQ (reference sequence). Trimming left V 6 bases short and J 0 bases short, with 11 bases between. The CDR3 spans 14 residues. Here the CDR3 DNA reads TGTGCCAGCAGGGAAGGGAGATTGAACACTGAAGCTTTCTTT. It yields the protein CASREGRLNTEAFF. Using reference TRBV7-9 and TRBJ1-1 for the parts outside the CDR3, the full variable domain is DTGVSQNPRHKITKRGQNVTFRCDPISEHNRLYWYRQTLGQGPEFLTYFQNEAQLEKSRLLSDRFSAERPKGSFSTLEIQRTEQGDSAMYLCASREGRLNTEAFFGQGTRLTVV.

The J gene is TRBJ1-1, the V gene TRBV24-1; D unresolved. Germline values: CDR1 KGHDR, CDR2 SFDVKD. The CDR3 covers 14 residues. The V gene lost 3 bases and the J gene lost 6 bases, with 13 bases spanning the gap. The CDR3 protein is CATSDLQHPAEAFF. CDR3 in DNA: TGTGCCACCAGTGATCTTCAACATCCCGCTGAAGCTTTCTTT.

This chain joins TRBV9 and TRBJ1-2; the D gene is possibly TRBD1 (6 bases). The CDR3 covers 15 residues. V gave up 0 bases and J gave up 6 bases, with 15 bases separating them. Germline values: CDR1 SGDLS, CDR2 YYNGEE. Here the CDR3 DNA reads TGTGCCAGCAGCGTAGCGACAGGTGGGGCGAATGGCTACACCTTC. Translating gives CASSVATGGANGYTF.

The chain employs TRBV2 and TRBJ2-1; weak D call: TRBD2 (5 bases). V lost 0 bases and J 15 bases, leaving 12 bases between the germline ends. The CDR3 sequence is 12 residues long. Germline V gene sequence: CDR1 SNHLY, CDR2 FYNNEI. CDR3 nucleotide sequence: TGTGCCAGCAGTGAAGCATGGTGGGAGTTGTTCTTC. Translating it yields CASSEAWWELFF.

In regard to this clone: This sample includes further DNA sequences coding for the same CDR3. The rearrangement joins TRBV5-4 to TRBJ2-3; no reliable D call. Germline assignment: CDR1 SGHNT and CDR2 YYREEE (reference sequence). CDR3 length equals 13 residues. Between the trimmed V and J ends, which lost 5 bases and 0 bases, there was a span of 7 bases. DNA of the CDR3: TGTGCCAGCAGTTTCCCTAGCACAGATACGCAGTATTTT. Translating gives CASSFPSTDTQYF.